The sequence of this TCR beta chain was determined in a study of glioma-infiltrating T cells (dated by TCRdb to 2016 to 2017). About the investigation overall: The low-grade gliomas were WHO grade II oligodendrogliomas or astrocytomas, while the glioblastomas were WHO grade IV tumors sampled at initial diagnosis rather than at recurrent diagnosis. To measure how far tissue and blood T-cell populations diverged, each tissue-infiltrating repertoire was compared against the peripheral blood repertoire of the same patient. The paired cohort was made up of three low-grade glioma patients, under ten primary glioblastoma patients and three non-glioma patients who contributed non-neoplastic brain tissue. Glioma tissue, non-neoplastic brain tissue and matched peripheral blood mononuclear cells were used as sources from which TCR alpha- and beta-chain repertoires were sequenced. Before surgery, glioma patients were given dexamethasone for six or fewer days. For blood libraries, the target was about 4.5- to 11-fold sequencing coverage of some 960,000 peripheral T cells.

CDR1 and CDR2 were assigned from the germline V gene (reference sequence) as MNHEY and SMNVEV. The V end gives up 10 bases and the J end 0 bases, leaving 5 bases in the junction not matched to a gene. Including the terminal cysteine and phenylalanine, the CDR3 comprises 14 residues. The CDR3 DNA has 42 bases and is translated from base 1. This clonotype occurred many times. Its antigen remains unidentified. The input lacks base qualities; no much larger clone sits a single base away. TCR alpha and beta CDR3 regions were amplified with the iRepertoire nested amplicon-rescue multiplex PCR (arm-PCR) platform from RNA. The input for one-step reverse transcription and amplification was roughly 100-400 ng of tissue mRNA or PBMC total RNA. After bead purification, a secondary multiplex PCR added Illumina adapters, and libraries were gel-purified between 200 and 400 bp. The libraries contained internal 6-nucleotide barcodes that were used for demultiplexing. Sequencing of libraries was performed on an Illumina MiSeq with 2x220 or 2x250 nucleotide paired-end reads. The authors' pipeline ran thus. FLASH 1.2.11 was used to merge paired reads, and BWA-MEM then aligned the reads to the GRCh37 human genome before TRA and TRB reads were extracted. An IMGT-derived reference of cassette sequences and CDR3 motifs, with pseudogenes included, was used for V and J assignment. Reads were translated in three frames, and productive CDR3s were defined as those with a C...FGXG motif and no stop codons. Unique combinations of V-J cassette pair and CDR3 amino acid sequence were defined as clonotypes. Hamming distance filtering was applied to reads, with thresholds set by the sequence error rate of each sample in mapped regions. TCRdb ran its own pipeline on the public reads, namely fastp trimming at Q25 and MiXCR clone calling, and kept in-frame beta chains. Entries are consolidated by CDR3 protein sequence, retaining the most common genes and DNA. The V and J calls here are based on TCRdb, not the publication. The sample contains more than 350,000 distinct CDR3 sequences, around 38% of them found a single time. Of the sample, 9.5% to 15% falls within the top ten clones.

Immediately after resection, surgical brain or tumor specimens were cryofrozen in liquid nitrogen, with peripheral blood cells collected concurrently. The full study reports these points: Very few CDR3 sequences were found to be shared between tissue and blood, and this scarcity was attributed to high CDR3 diversity and limited sampling. Patients with low tissue-blood divergence were marked by a signature set of shared blood CDR3 motifs, and this signature set was depleted in highly divergent patients. The group comparisons were based on small numbers of patients: three non-neoplastic, three low-grade glioma and about eight glioblastoma patients. VJ-independent divergence between tissue and blood was lower than expected in non-neoplastic patients but higher than expected in all gliomas, particularly low-grade gliomas.

The receptor chain draws on TRBV27 and TRBJ2-7, with TRBD2 identical over 11 junction bases. Sequenced material: glioma tissue, nonneoplastic brain tissue, or PBMCs (not recorded which). The sequence derives from a human donor with low-grade glioma or glioblastoma, undergoing nonglioma brain surgery, or in good health (not recorded which). For the CDR3, the sequence is CATGSGRASYEQYF. The nucleotides read TGTGCCACCGGTAGCGGGAGGGCCTCCTACGAGCAGTACTTC.